Shown below are 30 T cell receptor beta chains from a single sample sequenced in a study of T cell responses to AZD1222 COVID-19 vaccine (dated by TCRdb to the early 2020s). The meaning of the sample's time point label: baseline before first vaccination. Receptors were amplified or captured by the immunoSEQ multiplex PCR assay. TCRdb carries this immuneACCESS record with in-frame sequences only. Its versions omit some clonotypes, under half of them owing to an unresolved V gene in the studies checked, with the rest unexplained. A total of approximately 150,000 clones appear in this sample, about nine tenths of them only once. The ten biggest clones cover roughly 3.1% of the sample. Sequencing used peripheral blood, obtained on day 0 of AZD1222 vaccination. These receptor sequences come from an adult in good health.

The gene calls are TRBV3-1 (or the pseudogene TRBV3-2) and TRBJ1-2, with 7 positions matching TRBD1. Germline CDR1 reads LGHDT; CDR2 reads YNNKEL (reference sequence). This CDR3 has 14 amino acids. Unmatched junction bases numbered 11, after V lost 5 bases and J lost 8 bases. The CDR3 is CASSFQGVALGYTF. For the CDR3, the DNA is TGTGCCAGCAGCTTCCAGGGGGTCGCCCTCGGCTACACCTTC.

The chain joins TRBV5-4 to TRBJ2-3; D remains ambiguous. V was clipped by 0 bases and J by 0 bases, with 11 bases between them. The length of the CDR3 is 16 residues. CDR1 and CDR2 from the germline V gene are SGHNT and YYREEE (reference sequence). The CDR3 DNA is TGTGCCAGCAGCTTGGGGGTTAGTACTAGCACAGATACGCAGTATTTT. It is translated as CASSLGVSTSTDTQYF. Full variable domain (outside the CDR3, taken from reference TRBV5-4 and TRBJ2-3): ETGVTQSPTHLIKTRGQQVTLRCSSQSGHNTVSWYQQALGQGPQFIFQYYREEENGRGNFPPRFSGLQFPNYSSELNVNALELDDSALYLCASSLGVSTSTDTQYFGPGTRLTVL.

The chain combines TRBV6-5 with TRBJ2-2, with D perhaps matching TRBD2 (6 bases). Germline CDR1 is MNHEY and CDR2 is SVGAGI. Trimming pared 0 bases from V and 1 base from J, leaving 9 bases between. The CDR3 is 16 residues long. The CDR3 DNA follows: TGTGCCAGCAGTTACTCGTTTAGCGGGAACACCGGGGAGCTGTTTTTT. It codes for CASSYSFSGNTGELFF.

In DNA form, the CDR3 reads TGCGCCAGCAGCCGGGGAGTGAGGACAGAGGAAAAACTGTTTTTT. It yields the protein CASSRGVRTEEKLFF. V gene TRBV4-3 combines with J gene TRBJ1-4, with D perhaps matching TRBD1 (6 bases). The V gene lost 4 bases and the J gene lost 8 bases, with 17 bases spanning the gap. The CDR3 has 15 amino acids. Germline CDR1 is LGHNA and CDR2 is YSLEER.

The V and J genes are TRBV14 and TRBJ2-7; possibly TRBD1 for D (6 bases). The CDR3 loop spans 14 amino acids. V was cut by 2 bases and J by 3 bases, with 11 bases left in between. Germline CDR1 and CDR2: SGHDN and FVKESK. DNA for the CDR3: TGTGCCAGCAGCCAAAGGGACACATACTACGAGCAGTACTTC. Translation: CASSQRDTYYEQYF.

The rearrangement links TRBV6-5 to TRBJ2-7, with D possibly matching TRBD1 (6 bases). The length of the CDR3 is 13 residues. Trimming stripped 4 bases from V and 2 bases from J, with 9 bases between. Looked up from germline, CDR1 is MNHEY and CDR2 is SVGAGI. The CDR3 nucleotides read TGTGCCAGCAGTTCGACAGGAACCTACGAGCAGTACTTC. Amino acid sequence: CASSSTGTYEQYF.

This rearrangement joins TRBV5-6 to TRBJ1-2, with D tentatively TRBD1 (5 bases). CDR1 and CDR2 (germline): SGHDT, YYEEEE. This CDR3 contains 14 residues. Trimming left V 1 base short and J 2 bases short, with 9 bases between. The CDR3 coding sequence is TGTGCCAGCAGCTTGCCAGGGACCAACTATGGCTACACCTTC. As protein: CASSLPGTNYGYTF.

V and J are TRBV23-1 and TRBJ2-6; 11 positions match TRBD1. TRBV23-1 is classed as an ORF, of uncertain function. There are 18 residues in the CDR3. The J segment lost 0 bases and the V segment lost 6 bases, leaving 7 bases of the junction unmatched. CDR3 nucleotide sequence: TGCGCCAGCAGCGTGAGGACAGGGGGCTTCTCTGGGGCCAACGTCCTGACTTTC. It codes for CASSVRTGGFSGANVLTF.

This sequence joins TRBV15 and TRBJ2-1; 12 nucleotides align to TRBD1. The CDR3 has 16 residues. Trimming took 1 base from V and 5 from J; bases not matched to a gene: 3. Germline V CDR1 and CDR2: LNHNV, YYDKDF (reference sequence). This CDR3 is CATSRVGQGADNEQFF. CDR3 in DNA: TGTGCCACCAGCAGAGTGGGACAGGGGGCGGACAATGAGCAGTTCTTC.

This clone occurred once. This rearrangement joins TRBV18 to TRBJ1-2, with D possibly being TRBD1 (6 bases). V shed 3 bases and J shed 8 bases, with 19 bases lying between them. There are 15 residues in the CDR3. CDR1 is KGHSH and CDR2 is LQKENI in the germline V gene. Written as DNA, the CDR3 is TGTGCCAGCTCACCTAACCCGGGACATAGGATCGGCTACACCTTC. As protein: CASSPNPGHRIGYTF.

This chain uses TRBV29-1 with TRBJ2-7; a weak D match, TRBD1 (5 bases). This CDR3 is built from 12 residues. Germline V gene data show CDR1 as SQVTM and CDR2 as ANQGSEA. V lost 6 bases, J lost 2 bases, and 11 bases lay in between. CDR3 protein: CSVAQGTYEQYF. The CDR3 DNA sequence: TGCAGCGTAGCTCAGGGTACCTACGAGCAGTACTTC.

This chain uses TRBV7-2 with TRBJ1-2, with D maybe TRBD1 (6 bases). The CDR3 covers 16 residues. CDR1 SGHTA and CDR2 FQGNSA come from the germline V gene. V was trimmed by 1 base and J by 4 bases, leaving 16 bases between them. CDR3 nucleotide sequence: TGTGCCAGCAGCTTAGAGGGGGGGAGGAGTAGCTATGGCTACACCTTC. This encodes CASSLEGGRSSYGYTF.

This clone was found once. The chain has TRBV5-6 and TRBJ2-7; D not resolved. With 4 bases removed from V and 0 bases from J, the gap between germline ends came to 17 bases. The length of the CDR3 is 16 residues. Germline CDR1 reads SGHDT; CDR2 reads YYEEEE. The CDR3 loop is CASSILTAFSSYEQYF. CDR3 nucleotide sequence: TGTGCCAGCAGCATATTAACAGCTTTCAGCTCCTACGAGCAGTACTTC.

The count of this clone is one. The CDR3 DNA reads TGTGCCAGCAGCTTAGACCCAGGCGGGGGGGTTTATGGCTACACCTTC. Translated: CASSLDPGGGVYGYTF. The V call is TRBV7-2, the J call TRBJ1-2; D is possibly TRBD1 (5 bases). The CDR3 consists of 16 residues. The ends were cut back, 1 base at V and 5 bases at J, with 17 bases in the middle. Looked up from germline, CDR1 is SGHTA and CDR2 is FQGNSA.

The rearrangement uses TRBV29-1 and TRBJ2-7; TRBD1 agrees at 8 bases. Per the germline V gene, CDR1 is SQVTM and CDR2 is ANQGSEA. The CDR3 spans 13 residues. The junction had 7 bases not matched to a gene; V was cut back by 3 bases and J by 6 bases. The CDR3 here is CSVERTGYGEQYF. The CDR3 DNA reads TGCAGCGTTGAGAGGACAGGGTACGGCGAGCAGTACTTC.

The rearrangement joins TRBV9 to TRBJ1-3; 7 nucleotides align to TRBD1. Trimming removed 0 bases from V and 0 bases from J; junction bases left unmatched: 3. Germline V gene sequence: CDR1 SGDLS, CDR2 YYNGEE. CDR3 size: 16 residues. The CDR3 sequence: CASSVGGQSSGNTIYF. The CDR3, as DNA: TGTGCCAGCAGCGTAGGGGGACAGTCCTCTGGAAACACCATATATTTT.

The V gene is TRBV6-2 or TRBV6-3, the J gene TRBJ2-3, with TRBD2 matching 7 bases. The CDR3 has 16 amino acids. V was clipped by 2 bases and J by 5 bases; unmatched bases: 10. Looked up from germline, CDR1 is MNHEY and CDR2 is SVGEGT. In DNA, the CDR3 is TGTGCCAGCAGTTACCCCAGGTTGGCGGGGGAAGATACGCAGTATTTT. Its protein is CASSYPRLAGEDTQYF.

The CDR3 is CASSMHLGQGSGGYTF. CDR3 DNA: TGTGCCAGTAGTATGCATTTGGGACAGGGAAGTGGAGGCTACACCTTC. V and J are TRBV19 and TRBJ1-2; 9 nucleotides match TRBD1. This CDR3 comprises 16 residues. V shed 3 bases and J 8 bases; nucleotides not matched to a gene: 13. From germline, CDR1 is LNHDA and CDR2 SQIVND (reference sequence).

V and J are TRBV7-2 and TRBJ1-1; no definite D call. V lost 0 bases and J lost 7, with 15 bases in between. The germline V gene has CDR1 SGHTA and CDR2 FQGNSA. The length of the CDR3 is 15 residues. Here the CDR3 reads CASSLAPTVKNEAFF. CDR3 DNA: TGTGCCAGCAGCTTAGCTCCCACAGTGAAGAATGAAGCTTTCTTT.

V gene TRBV10-3 combines with J gene TRBJ1-2; D call uncertain. Trimming shortened V by 2 bases and J by 2 bases, and 3 bases separated the two germline ends. The CDR3 has 12 residues. The germline V gene encodes CDR1 ENHRY and CDR2 SYGVKD. CDR3 region: CAISEGNYGYTF. CDR3 coding DNA: TGTGCCATCAGTGAGGGCAACTATGGCTACACCTTC.

This chain links TRBV5-1 with TRBJ1-3, with D tentatively TRBD1 (5 bases). The CDR3 sequence is 17 residues long. In germline, CDR1 is SGHRS, CDR2 YFSETQ. With 2 bases removed from V and 3 bases from J, the gap between germline ends came to 18 bases. The CDR3 spells CASSLPRQTPNGNTIYF. CDR3 coding DNA: TGCGCCAGCAGCTTACCCCGACAGACCCCGAATGGAAACACCATATATTTT.

This clone was detected a few times. The J gene is TRBJ1-5, the V gene TRBV7-8; 10 bases line up with TRBD1. Germline loops: CDR1 SGHVS, CDR2 FQNEAQ. The CDR3 extends over 16 amino acids. Trimming at V came to 1 base and at J to 8 bases, leaving 8 bases not matched to a gene. This chain's CDR3 is CASSLGLGDRGEPQHF. CDR3 DNA: TGTGCCAGCAGCTTAGGCCTAGGGGACAGGGGTGAGCCCCAGCATTTT.

The gene calls are TRBV19 and TRBJ1-1; 9 positions agree with TRBD1. CDR1 and CDR2 from the germline V gene are LNHDA and SQIVND (reference sequence). The V and J ends lost 5 bases and 7 bases, in that order; junction bases with no gene match: 8. The CDR3 totals 14 residues. The CDR3 DNA reads as TGTGCCAGTAGTCTGACAGGGGGGGAGGGTGAAGCTTTCTTT. Its protein is CASSLTGGEGEAFF. Supplemented by reference TRBV19 and TRBJ1-1, the full variable domain reads DGGITQSPKYLFRKEGQNVTLSCEQNLNHDAMYWYRQDPGQGLRLIYYSQIVNDFQKGDIAEGYSVSREKKESFPLTVTSAQKNPTAFYLCASSLTGGEGEAFFGQGTRLTVV.

The chain joins TRBV7-2 to TRBJ2-5; TRBD2 might be the D (6 bases). V lost 1 base and J lost 5, with 14 bases in between. The CDR3 sequence is 15 residues long. Germline assignment: CDR1 SGHTA and CDR2 FQGNSA. CDR3 sequence: CASSLVSSAGETQYF. CDR3 DNA sequence: TGTGCCAGCAGCTTAGTATCTAGCGCTGGGGAGACCCAGTACTTC.

This chain uses TRBV13 with TRBJ2-1; 8 bases align to TRBD2. The J segment lost 3 bases and the V segment lost 0 bases, leaving 4 bases of the junction unmatched. From germline, CDR1 is PRHDT and CDR2 FYEKMQ (reference sequence). This CDR3 region has 16 residues. The DNA of the CDR3 is TGTGCCAGCAGCTTAGGATCGCTAGCGGGCTACAATGAGCAGTTCTTC. This encodes CASSLGSLAGYNEQFF. Supplemented by reference TRBV13 and TRBJ2-1, the full variable domain reads AAGVIQSPRHLIKEKRETATLKCYPIPRHDTVYWYQQGPGQDPQFLISFYEKMQSDKGSIPDRFSAQQFSDYHSELNMSSLELGDSALYFCASSLGSLAGYNEQFFGPGTRLTVL.

The V and J genes are TRBV18 and TRBJ2-3; no clear D gene. The germline gives CDR1 KGHSH, CDR2 LQKENI. CDR3 length: 13 amino acids. The V gene lost 6 bases and the J gene lost 3 bases, with 10 bases spanning the gap. CDR3 coding DNA: TGTGCCAGCTCTCGTAGGCGGACAGATACGCAGTATTTT. This codes for CASSRRRTDTQYF.

The rearrangement joins TRBV9 to TRBJ1-1, with no clear D. Trimming shortened V by 4 bases and J by 1 base, and 11 bases separated the two germline ends. This CDR3 contains 14 residues. Germline CDR1 and CDR2: SGDLS and YYNGEE. The CDR3, as DNA: TGTGCCAGCAGCCTCAGGTGGGAGAACACTGAAGCTTTCTTT. Encoded protein: CASSLRWENTEAFF. The full variable domain, completed using reference TRBV9 and TRBJ1-1, is DSGVTQTPKHLITATGQRVTLRCSPRSGDLSVYWYQQSLDQGLQFLIQYYNGEERAKGNILERFSAQQFPDLHSELNLSSLELGDSALYFCASSLRWENTEAFFGQGTRLTVV.

This sequence joins TRBV3-1 (or the pseudogene TRBV3-2) and TRBJ2-2, with TRBD2 as a possible D gene (5 bases). The CDR3 is 16 residues long. Germline V gene data show CDR1 as LGHDT and CDR2 as YNNKEL (reference sequence). V was trimmed by 5 bases and J by 5 bases, leaving 18 bases between them. The CDR3 nucleotides read TGTGCCAGCAGCTTCGGCGCGCTAGCCGTAACCGGGGAGCTGTTTTTT. It specifies CASSFGALAVTGELFF.

This chain links TRBV27 with TRBJ1-1, with TRBD1 matching 7 bases. J was trimmed by 11 bases and V by 4 bases; bases with no gene match: 10. The germline gives CDR1 MNHEY, CDR2 SMNVEV (reference sequence). This CDR3 region has 13 residues. Here the CDR3 reads CASSSTGYLSAFF. The CDR3 nucleotides read TGTGCCAGCAGTTCGACAGGGTATCTGTCCGCTTTCTTT.

The V and J genes are TRBV28 and TRBJ2-7, with 7 positions matching TRBD1. Germline V gives CDR1 MDHEN, CDR2 SYDVKM. After removal of 10 bases from V and 7 bases from J, the junction contained 13 bases not matched to a gene. The CDR3 runs 13 residues. The DNA for the CDR3 is TGTGCCACTACGACAGGGCGGGTCGGAGAGCAGTACTTC. It codes for CATTTGRVGEQYF.